Listed below are T cell receptor beta chains from one sample, sequenced in a study of OX40 agonist ivuxolimab in advanced cancers. Profiled with immunoSEQ multiplex PCR; TCRdb holds only in-frame clones, not every one. The profile shows some 52,000 clones, around four fifths of them singletons. The sample consisted of CD4+ or CD8+ T cells sorted from blood, taken in a trial of the OX40 agonist ivuxolimab. These receptors came from an adult with an advanced solid tumor such as melanoma, head and neck, liver or kidney cancer. CDR3s include the opening cysteine and the closing phenylalanine or tryptophan. The D gene is left open where the match is weak. The size of a clone is reported for some rows only, either as once, few or many, or as a class for expanded clones.

d_call: .; j_call: TRBJ1-6; cdr3_length: 16; clone_size: .; v_call: TRBV6-1; cdr3_nt: TGTGCCAGCAGTGAAGCGATTCGACAGGCCCTCGGTCACCTCCACTTT; cdr3_aa: CASSEAIRQALGHLHF
d_call: TRBD2; j_call: TRBJ2-3; cdr3_length: 16; clone_size: .; v_call: TRBV9; cdr3_nt: TGTGCCAGCAGCCCTATAGGGACTAGGGCCACAGATACGCAGTATTTT; cdr3_aa: CASSPIGTRATDTQYF
d_call: .; j_call: TRBJ2-7; cdr3_length: 14; clone_size: once; v_call: TRBV6-5; cdr3_nt: TGTGCCAGCAGACCCACGGGGTCGTTCTACGAGCAGTACTTC; cdr3_aa: CASRPTGSFYEQYF
d_call: .; j_call: TRBJ2-7; cdr3_length: 15; clone_size: few; v_call: TRBV30; cdr3_nt: TGTGCCTGGAGTGTACCCAGACTCCTTTCTCTCGAGCAGTACTTC; cdr3_aa: CAWSVPRLLSLEQYF
d_call: .; j_call: TRBJ1-1; cdr3_length: 14; clone_size: .; v_call: TRBV2; cdr3_nt: TGTGCCAGCAGTGAAGGCGAGTTCGGGGGCCGGGCTTTCTTT; cdr3_aa: CASSEGEFGGRAFF
d_call: TRBD2; j_call: TRBJ2-3; cdr3_length: 14; clone_size: .; v_call: TRBV18; cdr3_nt: TGTGCCAGCTCCCGAGCGGGAGATACAGATACGCAGTATTTT; cdr3_aa: CASSRAGDTDTQYF
d_call: .; j_call: TRBJ1-4; cdr3_length: 14; clone_size: .; v_call: TRBV10-3; cdr3_nt: TGTGCCATCAGTGAAAAGGCAACTAATGAAAAACTGTTTTTT; cdr3_aa: CAISEKATNEKLFF
d_call: .; j_call: TRBJ2-3; cdr3_length: 14; clone_size: .; v_call: TRBV19; cdr3_nt: TGTGCCAGTAGTATAGGGGGGAACACAGATACGCAGTATTTT; cdr3_aa: CASSIGGNTDTQYF
d_call: .; j_call: TRBJ2-5; cdr3_length: 18; clone_size: .; v_call: TRBV25-1; cdr3_nt: TGTGCCAGCAGTGAACAGTGGACTTCCAGGACCAGAGTGGGGACCCAGTACTTC; cdr3_aa: CASSEQWTSRTRVGTQYF
d_call: .; j_call: TRBJ2-2; cdr3_length: 16; clone_size: .; v_call: TRBV5-1; cdr3_nt: TGCGCCAGCAGCTTGGAACCACAGGGGGGGACCGGGGAGCTGTTTTTT; cdr3_aa: CASSLEPQGGTGELFF
d_call: .; j_call: TRBJ2-5; cdr3_length: 13; clone_size: .; v_call: TRBV7-9; cdr3_nt: TGTGCCAGCAGCCAAACGGACGGGGGGACCCAGTACTTC; cdr3_aa: CASSQTDGGTQYF
d_call: TRBD1; j_call: TRBJ2-7; cdr3_length: 14; clone_size: .; v_call: TRBV7-8; cdr3_nt: TGTGCCAGCAGCCTGAGACAGGGACGGGACGAGCAGTACTTC; cdr3_aa: CASSLRQGRDEQYF
d_call: TRBD2; j_call: TRBJ2-5; cdr3_length: 14; clone_size: .; v_call: TRBV4-2; cdr3_nt: TGTGCCAGCAGCCACCGTTGGGGGGGAGAGGCCCAGTACTTC; cdr3_aa: CASSHRWGGEAQYF
d_call: TRBD1; j_call: TRBJ1-2; cdr3_length: 14; clone_size: .; v_call: TRBV30; cdr3_nt: TGTGCCTGGAGGGTAACAGGGGGCTACTATGGCTACACCTTC; cdr3_aa: CAWRVTGGYYGYTF
d_call: .; j_call: TRBJ2-7; cdr3_length: 15; clone_size: .; v_call: TRBV4-3; cdr3_nt: TGCGCCAGCAGCCAAGAGAGGGGGGCGTCCTACGAGCAGTACTTC; cdr3_aa: CASSQERGASYEQYF
d_call: TRBD1; j_call: TRBJ1-1; cdr3_length: 15; clone_size: .; v_call: TRBV28; cdr3_nt: TGTGCCAGCAGCACCCAGGGACAGGGCAACACTGAAGCTTTCTTT; cdr3_aa: CASSTQGQGNTEAFF
d_call: TRBD1; j_call: TRBJ1-2; cdr3_length: 14; clone_size: .; v_call: TRBV15; cdr3_nt: TGTGCCACAACACAAGAACCCACAGGGGGCGGCTACACCTTC; cdr3_aa: CATTQEPTGGGYTF
d_call: TRBD1; j_call: TRBJ1-2; cdr3_length: 14; clone_size: .; v_call: TRBV19; cdr3_nt: TGTGCCAGTAGGGATACAGGGGGAATTGGCGGCTACACCTTC; cdr3_aa: CASRDTGGIGGYTF
d_call: .; j_call: TRBJ2-2; cdr3_length: 17; clone_size: .; v_call: TRBV7-3; cdr3_nt: TGTGCCAGCAGCTTAACCCCCGGGGGAGAGCGGGCCGGGGAGCTGTTTTTT; cdr3_aa: CASSLTPGGERAGELFF
d_call: .; j_call: TRBJ2-2; cdr3_length: 14; clone_size: .; v_call: TRBV9; cdr3_nt: TGTGCCAGCAGCGTACTGTCGAACACCGGGGAGCTGTTTTTT; cdr3_aa: CASSVLSNTGELFF
d_call: .; j_call: TRBJ2-5; cdr3_length: 16; clone_size: .; v_call: TRBV5-1; cdr3_nt: TGCGCCAGCAGCTTGGGCCCGGGACCCATTCGAGAGACCCAGTACTTC; cdr3_aa: CASSLGPGPIRETQYF
d_call: TRBD2; j_call: TRBJ2-5; cdr3_length: 16; clone_size: once; v_call: TRBV19; cdr3_nt: TGTGCCAGTAGTATATTGTCGGGGGGGCGTGGAGAGACCCAGTACTTC; cdr3_aa: CASSILSGGRGETQYF
d_call: TRBD2; j_call: TRBJ2-3; cdr3_length: 12; clone_size: .; v_call: TRBV7-9; cdr3_nt: TGTGCCAGCAGCGGGAGGGACCCGCTTCAGTATTTT; cdr3_aa: CASSGRDPLQYF
d_call: .; j_call: TRBJ2-2; cdr3_length: 17; clone_size: .; v_call: TRBV7-2; cdr3_nt: TGTGCCAGCAGCTTAGGACGAGAGACAGGTCGGACCGGGGAGCTGTTTTTT; cdr3_aa: CASSLGRETGRTGELFF
d_call: .; j_call: TRBJ1-3; cdr3_length: 14; clone_size: once; v_call: TRBV2; cdr3_nt: TGTGCCAGCCGGTCAGGGTTCTCTGGAAACACCATATATTTT; cdr3_aa: CASRSGFSGNTIYF
d_call: .; j_call: TRBJ2-5; cdr3_length: 14; clone_size: .; v_call: TRBV9; cdr3_nt: TGTGCCAGCAGCGTAGGAGGGACACAAGAGACCCAGTACTTC; cdr3_aa: CASSVGGTQETQYF
d_call: TRBD1; j_call: TRBJ2-7; cdr3_length: 14; clone_size: .; v_call: TRBV5-1; cdr3_nt: TGCGCCAGCAGCCCCGGACAGGGTAACTACGAGCAGTACTTC; cdr3_aa: CASSPGQGNYEQYF
d_call: TRBD2; j_call: TRBJ2-4; cdr3_length: 14; clone_size: few; v_call: TRBV7-8; cdr3_nt: TGTGCCAGCAGCTCTAGCCCGGGGGGGGACATTCAGTACTTC; cdr3_aa: CASSSSPGGDIQYF
d_call: .; j_call: TRBJ2-7; cdr3_length: 13; clone_size: .; v_call: TRBV7-2; cdr3_nt: TGTGCCAGCAGCCCGGACTCATTCTACGAGCAGTACTTC; cdr3_aa: CASSPDSFYEQYF
d_call: .; j_call: TRBJ2-5; cdr3_length: 16; clone_size: .; v_call: TRBV27; cdr3_nt: TGTGCCAGCAGTTTATTTTACCCCCCCCGAATGGAGACCCAGTACTTC; cdr3_aa: CASSLFYPPRMETQYF
d_call: TRBD1; j_call: TRBJ2-2; cdr3_length: 14; clone_size: .; v_call: TRBV2; cdr3_nt: TGTGCCAGCATCCGACAGGGGAGAACCGGGGAGCTGTTTTTT; cdr3_aa: CASIRQGRTGELFF
d_call: TRBD1; j_call: TRBJ2-1; cdr3_length: 16; clone_size: .; v_call: TRBV29-1; cdr3_nt: TGCAGCGTTGAAGATCGGAACAGGGGGCACGACAATGAGCAGTTCTTC; cdr3_aa: CSVEDRNRGHDNEQFF
d_call: TRBD1; j_call: TRBJ2-7; cdr3_length: 12; clone_size: once; v_call: TRBV6-5; cdr3_nt: TGTGCCAGCACCGACAGGGCCTACGAGCAGTACTTC; cdr3_aa: CASTDRAYEQYF
d_call: .; j_call: TRBJ1-1; cdr3_length: 14; clone_size: .; v_call: TRBV19; cdr3_nt: TGTGCCAGTAACAGTCAGGGGATGAACACTGAAGCTTTCTTT; cdr3_aa: CASNSQGMNTEAFF
d_call: TRBD2; j_call: TRBJ2-3; cdr3_length: 15; clone_size: .; v_call: TRBV27; cdr3_nt: TGTGCCAGCTCGGGACTAGCGGGGTTCACAGATACGCAGTATTTT; cdr3_aa: CASSGLAGFTDTQYF
d_call: .; j_call: TRBJ1-2; cdr3_length: 16; clone_size: .; v_call: TRBV5-1; cdr3_nt: TGCGCCAGCAGCCCCGTACCGGGAGGAGCTAACTATGGCTACACCTTC; cdr3_aa: CASSPVPGGANYGYTF
d_call: .; j_call: TRBJ1-4; cdr3_length: 15; clone_size: .; v_call: TRBV30; cdr3_nt: TGTGCCTGGAGTGTAGGGGTGCGGGAGGATGAAAAACTGTTTTTT; cdr3_aa: CAWSVGVREDEKLFF
d_call: .; j_call: TRBJ1-1; cdr3_length: 12; clone_size: .; v_call: TRBV29-1; cdr3_nt: TGCAGCGCGGGACGTATGAACACTGAAGCTTTCTTT; cdr3_aa: CSAGRMNTEAFF
d_call: TRBD2; j_call: TRBJ2-1; cdr3_length: 15; clone_size: .; v_call: TRBV7-3; cdr3_nt: TGTGCCAGCAGCTTAGGACTAGCGGGAGCGGAAGAGCAGTTCTTC; cdr3_aa: CASSLGLAGAEEQFF
d_call: .; j_call: TRBJ2-1; cdr3_length: 13; clone_size: .; v_call: TRBV27; cdr3_nt: TGTGCCAGCAGTTTACGTGGGCGTAGTGAGCAGTTCTTC; cdr3_aa: CASSLRGRSEQFF
d_call: .; j_call: TRBJ1-5; cdr3_length: 14; clone_size: .; v_call: TRBV19; cdr3_nt: TGTGCCAGTAGTAAGGGTATAGATAATCAGCCCCAGCATTTT; cdr3_aa: CASSKGIDNQPQHF
d_call: .; j_call: TRBJ2-3; cdr3_length: 13; clone_size: .; v_call: TRBV28; cdr3_nt: TGTGCCAGCAGCTCCCCTAGCACAGATACGCAGTATTTT; cdr3_aa: CASSSPSTDTQYF
d_call: .; j_call: TRBJ2-3; cdr3_length: 13; clone_size: .; v_call: TRBV5-1; cdr3_nt: TGCGCCAGCAGCTCGCAAAGGGGGGATACGCAGTATTTT; cdr3_aa: CASSSQRGDTQYF
d_call: .; j_call: TRBJ1-3; cdr3_length: 14; clone_size: .; v_call: TRBV6-4; cdr3_nt: TGTGCCAGCAAGATACAGGGATCCGGAAACACCATATATTTT; cdr3_aa: CASKIQGSGNTIYF
d_call: .; j_call: TRBJ1-6; cdr3_length: 15; clone_size: once; v_call: TRBV5-5; cdr3_nt: TGTGCCAGCAGCTTGGACAGGGTTGATAATTCACCCCTCCACTTT; cdr3_aa: CASSLDRVDNSPLHF
d_call: .; j_call: TRBJ1-1; cdr3_length: 14; clone_size: once; v_call: TRBV2; cdr3_nt: TGTGCCAGCAGCGGGGGACGGATCGGCACTGAAGCTTTCTTT; cdr3_aa: CASSGGRIGTEAFF
d_call: TRBD1; j_call: TRBJ2-2; cdr3_length: 14; clone_size: .; v_call: TRBV6-5; cdr3_nt: TGTGCCAGCAGTTACGGGACAGGGGCCGGGGAGCTGTTTTTT; cdr3_aa: CASSYGTGAGELFF
d_call: .; j_call: TRBJ1-2; cdr3_length: 14; clone_size: .; v_call: TRBV5-6; cdr3_nt: TGTGCCAGCAGCTTAGGACAGCTTGCCTATGGCTACACCTTC; cdr3_aa: CASSLGQLAYGYTF
d_call: .; j_call: TRBJ2-3; cdr3_length: 15; clone_size: .; v_call: TRBV6-5; cdr3_nt: TGTGCCAGCAGTGACTCGAGGCAGGGAACAGATACGCAGTATTTT; cdr3_aa: CASSDSRQGTDTQYF
d_call: .; j_call: TRBJ1-4; cdr3_length: 17; clone_size: .; v_call: TRBV19; cdr3_nt: TGTGCCAGTAGTATACGAGGCGAGGGGCCCACCGATGAAAAACTGTTTTTT; cdr3_aa: CASSIRGEGPTDEKLFF
d_call: .; j_call: TRBJ2-1; cdr3_length: 17; clone_size: .; v_call: TRBV4-1; cdr3_nt: TGCGCCAGCAGCCAAGATTTGGGGGGGGGCGGTCGGAATGAGCAGTTCTTC; cdr3_aa: CASSQDLGGGGRNEQFF
d_call: TRBD1; j_call: TRBJ1-1; cdr3_length: 14; clone_size: .; v_call: TRBV14; cdr3_nt: TGTGCCAGCAGCCCGATAACAGGGGGCACTGAAGCTTTCTTT; cdr3_aa: CASSPITGGTEAFF
d_call: .; j_call: TRBJ2-7; cdr3_length: 13; clone_size: .; v_call: TRBV30; cdr3_nt: TGTGCCTGGACTCAAGGTTACTCCCTAGAGCAGTACTTC; cdr3_aa: CAWTQGYSLEQYF
d_call: TRBD1; j_call: TRBJ1-6; cdr3_length: 14; clone_size: .; v_call: TRBV2; cdr3_nt: TGTGCCAGCAGTGAGCAGGGGGGGAATTCACCCCTCCACTTT; cdr3_aa: CASSEQGGNSPLHF
d_call: .; j_call: TRBJ2-2; cdr3_length: 12; clone_size: few; v_call: TRBV29-1; cdr3_nt: TGCAGCGTTGACAGGGACACCGGGGAGCTGTTTTTT; cdr3_aa: CSVDRDTGELFF
d_call: TRBD1; j_call: TRBJ2-7; cdr3_length: 15; clone_size: .; v_call: TRBV7-9; cdr3_nt: TGTGCCAGCAATCCCGCCGGGACAGGGCACTACGAGCAGTACTTC; cdr3_aa: CASNPAGTGHYEQYF
d_call: .; j_call: TRBJ1-1; cdr3_length: 15; clone_size: .; v_call: TRBV30; cdr3_nt: TGTGCCTACCGATTATGGGACTTCCAGAACACTGAAGCTTTCTTT; cdr3_aa: CAYRLWDFQNTEAFF
d_call: .; j_call: TRBJ2-5; cdr3_length: 16; clone_size: .; v_call: TRBV5-1; cdr3_nt: TGCGCCAGCAGCTTGGATGCTACCCCCAGGGGAGAGACCCAGTACTTC; cdr3_aa: CASSLDATPRGETQYF